This is a list of T cell receptor beta chains from one sample in a study of blood T cell repertoires in COVID-19. Repertoires were generated with immunoSEQ multiplex PCR, while TCRdb's copy carries only in-frame clones and drops some. The sample records 65,000 to 75,000 clones, approximately 82% being singletons. Sequencing input: peripheral blood. These TCRs come from a woman aged 80 or older with acute or convalescent COVID-19. Each CDR3 is given with its conserved first and last residue. Each record gives: clone size, J gene, V gene, D gene, CDR3 protein, CDR3 DNA. D genes are given only for firm matches. Clone size is given for some rows only: seen once, a few or many times, or a class if the clone is expanded.

size: NA
J: TRBJ2-7
V: TRBV3-1/TRBV3-2
D: NA
CDR3: CASSQDRGWSYEQYF
DNA: TGTGCCAGCAGCCAAGACCGGGGTTGGTCCTACGAGCAGTACTTC

size: NA
J: TRBJ2-7
V: TRBV27
D: NA
CDR3: CASSRGQAGYEQYF
DNA: TGTGCCAGCAGCCGAGGACAGGCGGGATACGAGCAGTACTTC

size: NA
J: TRBJ1-2
V: TRBV30
D: NA
CDR3: CAWRQDRIYGYTF
DNA: TGTGCCTGGAGACAAGACAGAATCTATGGCTACACCTTC

size: NA
J: TRBJ1-2
V: TRBV6-5
D: NA
CDR3: CASSYGDSNYGYTF
DNA: TGTGCCAGCAGTTACGGGGACTCAAACTATGGCTACACCTTC

size: NA
J: TRBJ2-3
V: TRBV11-2
D: TRBD2
CDR3: CASAGGGNTQYF
DNA: TGTGCCAGCGCGGGGGGTGGGAATACGCAGTATTTT

size: NA
J: TRBJ2-7
V: TRBV6-5
D: NA
CDR3: CASSYSRGGGYEQYF
DNA: TGTGCCAGCAGTTACTCGCGGGGTGGGGGCTACGAGCAGTACTTC

size: NA
J: TRBJ2-3
V: TRBV5-4
D: TRBD2
CDR3: CASSGRTSGGAGTDTQYF
DNA: TGTGCCAGCAGCGGGCGGACTAGCGGGGGGGCCGGGACAGATACGCAGTATTTT

size: NA
J: TRBJ2-3
V: TRBV7-9
D: TRBD2
CDR3: CASRPGLAGKITDTQYF
DNA: TGTGCCAGCAGGCCGGGACTAGCGGGGAAGATCACAGATACGCAGTATTTT

size: NA
J: TRBJ2-7
V: TRBV7-9
D: TRBD2
CDR3: CASSVSPGGREYF
DNA: TGTGCCAGCAGCGTCTCCCCCGGGGGGAGAGAGTACTTC

size: NA
J: TRBJ2-3
V: TRBV11-2
D: TRBD2
CDR3: CASSLVLGGGRTDTQYF
DNA: TGTGCCAGCAGCTTGGTCTTGGGCGGGGGGCGCACAGATACGCAGTATTTT

size: NA
J: TRBJ1-6
V: TRBV3-1/TRBV3-2
D: NA
CDR3: CASSQDRVSPLHF
DNA: TGTGCCAGCAGCCAAGATCGGGTCTCACCCCTCCACTTT

size: NA
J: TRBJ2-5
V: TRBV9
D: TRBD1
CDR3: CASSVRTGYQETQYF
DNA: TGTGCCAGCAGCGTACGGACAGGATACCAAGAGACCCAGTACTTC

size: NA
J: TRBJ2-4
V: TRBV18
D: TRBD1
CDR3: CASSPSGTGGGNIQYF
DNA: TGTGCCAGCTCACCTTCCGGGACAGGTGGGGGAAACATTCAGTACTTC

size: NA
J: TRBJ1-2
V: TRBV19
D: NA
CDR3: CASGHTNYGYTF
DNA: TGTGCCAGTGGACATACCAACTATGGCTACACCTTC

size: NA
J: TRBJ1-5
V: TRBV20-1
D: NA
CDR3: CSASYGGPNQPQHF
DNA: TGCAGTGCTAGTTATGGAGGGCCCAATCAGCCCCAGCATTTT

size: few
J: TRBJ1-2
V: TRBV4-1
D: NA
CDR3: CASSQDEGVANYGYTF
DNA: TGCGCCAGCAGCCAAGATGAAGGGGTAGCTAACTATGGCTACACCTTC

size: NA
J: TRBJ1-1
V: TRBV19
D: NA
CDR3: CASSIATGIPNTEAFF
DNA: TGTGCCAGTAGTATAGCAACAGGGATACCGAACACTGAAGCTTTCTTT

size: NA
J: TRBJ2-3
V: TRBV9
D: TRBD2
CDR3: CASESGGSDTQYF
DNA: TGTGCCAGCGAAAGCGGGGGATCAGATACGCAGTATTTT

size: NA
J: TRBJ1-5
V: TRBV19
D: NA
CDR3: CASKKAVGVPNQPQHF
DNA: TGTGCCAGTAAGAAGGCCGTAGGGGTCCCCAATCAGCCCCAGCATTTT

size: NA
J: TRBJ1-3
V: TRBV15
D: NA
CDR3: CATSRDLTGGNTIYF
DNA: TGTGCCACCAGCAGAGATCTTACCGGGGGAAACACCATATATTTT

size: once
J: TRBJ1-4
V: TRBV5-8
D: NA
CDR3: CASSPRQANEKLFF
DNA: TGTGCCAGCAGCCCCAGACAGGCTAATGAAAAACTGTTTTTT

size: NA
J: TRBJ1-1
V: TRBV5-1
D: NA
CDR3: CASSLVISGAPEAFF
DNA: TGCGCCAGCAGCTTGGTTATCTCGGGTGCCCCTGAAGCTTTCTTT

size: NA
J: TRBJ1-1
V: TRBV15
D: NA
CDR3: CATSRDRTGTEAFF
DNA: TGTGCCACCAGCAGAGATCGAACAGGCACTGAAGCTTTCTTT

size: few
J: TRBJ2-3
V: TRBV14
D: TRBD2
CDR3: CASSRLADYTDTQYF
DNA: TGTGCCAGCAGCAGACTAGCGGACTACACAGATACGCAGTATTTT

size: NA
J: TRBJ1-3
V: TRBV3-1/TRBV3-2
D: NA
CDR3: CASSSSLTVWSGNTIYF
DNA: TGTGCCAGCAGCTCCTCTTTGACAGTTTGGTCTGGAAACACCATATATTTT

size: few
J: TRBJ2-5
V: TRBV30
D: TRBD1
CDR3: CAVKTGGGETQYF
DNA: TGTGCCGTAAAGACAGGGGGTGGGGAGACCCAGTACTTC

size: NA
J: TRBJ2-6
V: TRBV19
D: NA
CDR3: CASSFTGSGANVLTF
DNA: TGTGCCAGTAGTTTTACAGGGTCCGGGGCCAACGTCCTGACTTTC

size: NA
J: TRBJ1-4
V: TRBV5-4
D: NA
CDR3: CASSLARGRGANEKLFF
DNA: TGTGCCAGCAGCTTGGCCAGGGGCAGGGGAGCTAATGAAAAACTGTTTTTT

size: few
J: TRBJ2-7
V: TRBV6-6
D: TRBD1
CDR3: CASRSGQDFYEQYF
DNA: TGTGCCAGCAGATCGGGACAGGACTTCTACGAGCAGTACTTC

size: NA
J: TRBJ2-5
V: TRBV29-1
D: TRBD1
CDR3: CSADVTGTGEGETQYF
DNA: TGCAGCGCAGATGTTACCGGGACAGGGGAAGGGGAGACCCAGTACTTC

size: NA
J: TRBJ1-2
V: TRBV6-5
D: NA
CDR3: CASQGSKGYTF
DNA: TGTGCCAGCCAGGGGTCCAAAGGCTACACCTTC

size: few
J: TRBJ1-2
V: TRBV30
D: NA
CDR3: CAWTAAGNGYTF
DNA: TGTGCCTGGACCGCCGCGGGGAATGGCTACACCTTC

size: once
J: TRBJ1-1
V: TRBV10-3
D: NA
CDR3: CAIKKGVEGTEAFF
DNA: TGTGCCATCAAGAAGGGGGTTGAAGGCACTGAAGCTTTCTTT

size: few
J: TRBJ2-3
V: TRBV9
D: TRBD2
CDR3: CASSDPRRGGPPDTQYF
DNA: TGTGCCAGCAGCGACCCCCGCCGGGGGGGGCCCCCAGATACGCAGTATTTT

size: NA
J: TRBJ1-6
V: TRBV6-6
D: NA
CDR3: CASSYSSTGYNSPLHF
DNA: TGTGCCAGCAGTTACTCGAGCACGGGCTATAATTCACCCCTCCACTTT

size: NA
J: TRBJ2-3
V: TRBV4-1
D: TRBD2
CDR3: CASSQSSGGASISLDTQYF
DNA: TGCGCCAGCAGCCAATCTAGCGGGGGGGCCAGTATTTCTCTGGATACGCAGTATTTT

size: NA
J: TRBJ1-2
V: TRBV25-1
D: NA
CDR3: CAAGNYGYTF
DNA: TGTGCTGCGGGCAACTATGGCTACACCTTC

size: once
J: TRBJ2-3
V: TRBV7-2
D: TRBD2
CDR3: CASSLVLGLAGGQADTQYF
DNA: TGTGCCAGCAGCTTAGTACTAGGGCTAGCGGGGGGGCAGGCAGATACGCAGTATTTT

size: NA
J: TRBJ2-2
V: TRBV11-2
D: TRBD1
CDR3: CASSLDPSTGGHGELFF
DNA: TGTGCCAGCAGCTTAGATCCGTCGACAGGGGGCCACGGGGAGCTGTTTTTT

size: NA
J: TRBJ2-5
V: TRBV6-6
D: TRBD2
CDR3: CASSYSSLAGRETQYF
DNA: TGTGCCAGCAGTTACTCGTCTCTAGCGGGTCGAGAGACCCAGTACTTC

size: NA
J: TRBJ2-3
V: TRBV30
D: TRBD2
CDR3: CAWRPRGDPDTQYF
DNA: TGTGCCTGGAGACCTCGGGGGGATCCAGATACGCAGTATTTT